The 27 T cell receptor beta chains below all came from one sample that was sequenced in a study of identical twins. TCRdb passed the 5' RACE reads through MiXCR, listing each CDR3 protein once. The profile shows more than 400,000 distinct CDR3 sequences, 12% to 15% of them singletons. These data were also filed under a second study, of yellow fever vaccine responses in identical twins.

The specimen sequenced was CD4+ T cells sorted from blood. All receptors come from a woman under 30 in good health.

The sample holds many counts of this clonotype. This chain links TRBV3-1 with TRBJ2-1, with D possibly matching TRBD2 (6 bases). The CDR3 loop spans 16 amino acids. In germline, CDR1 is LGHDT, CDR2 YNNKEL (reference sequence). Trimming removed 4 bases at V and 8 bases at J, with 21 bases between. The CDR3 reads CASSPARRASWDEQFF. The CDR3 nucleotides are TGTGCCAGCAGCCCAGCTAGGAGGGCCTCCTGGGATGAGCAGTTCTTC.

The chain carries TRBV7-8 and TRBJ1-5; D is undetermined. CDR1 is SGHVS and CDR2 is FQNEAQ in the germline V gene. With 3 bases removed from V and 1 base from J, the gap between germline ends came to 4 bases. The CDR3 loop spans 13 amino acids. This CDR3 reads CASSFHSNQPQHF. For the CDR3, the DNA is TGTGCCAGCAGCTTCCACAGCAATCAGCCCCAGCATTTT. Full variable domain (rest looked up from reference TRBV7-8 and TRBJ1-5): GAGVSQSPRYKVAKRGQDVALRCDPISGHVSLFWYQQALGQGPEFLTYFQNEAQLDKSGLPSDRFFAERPEGSVSTLKIQRTQQEDSAVYLCASSFHSNQPQHFGDGTRLSIL.

This clonotype was counted a few times. This chain links TRBV3-1 with TRBJ2-6; D might be TRBD2 (5 bases). CDR3 length: 16 amino acids. The germline V and J ends were trimmed by 0 bases and 1 base, with 7 bases remaining between them. Germline V CDR1 and CDR2: LGHDT, YNNKEL (reference sequence). As DNA, the CDR3 is TGTGCCAGCAGCCAAGATCGAGGGTCTGGGGCCAACGTCCTGACTTTC. Its translation: CASSQDRGSGANVLTF.

This clonotype was observed a handful of times. The chain recombines TRBV25-1 with TRBJ2-3; TRBD2 aligns across 9 bases. CDR3 length equals 16 residues. Germline V gives CDR1 MGHDK, CDR2 SYGVNS. Trimming cost V 0 bases and J 0 bases; bases outside gene matches: 1. Here the CDR3 reads CASSEYSGRSTDTQYF. Here the CDR3 DNA reads TGTGCCAGCAGTGAATACAGCGGGAGGAGCACAGATACGCAGTATTTT.

The rearrangement uses TRBV5-1 and TRBJ2-5; TRBD2 might be the D (6 bases). Trimming left V 2 bases short and J 3 bases short, with 11 bases between. CDR3 size: 14 residues. Germline CDR1 SGHRS, CDR2 YFSETQ. The CDR3 DNA follows: TGCGCCAGCAGCTTTAGGAAGCGGGAAGAGACCCAGTACTTC. Residues: CASSFRKREETQYF.

In its sample, this clonotype was seen a few times. The chain uses TRBV20-1 and TRBJ2-2, with 8 bases that match TRBD2. This CDR3 spans 16 amino acids. The trim removed 3 bases at V and 4 bases at J, leaving 10 bases unmatched. Germline CDR1 DFQATT, CDR2 SNEGSKA (reference sequence). The DNA of the CDR3 is TGCAGTGCTAGGAACCTCCGACTAGCGCGCACCGGGGAGCTGTTTTTT. Residues: CSARNLRLARTGELFF.

This clonotype was picked up a small number of times. V and J are TRBV12-3 or TRBV12-4 and TRBJ1-3; D gene uncertain. This CDR3 is 14 amino acids long. The V gene lost 3 bases and the J gene lost 3 bases, with 9 bases spanning the gap. CDR3 DNA sequence: TGTGCCAGCAGTTTTCGTCGGATTGGAAACACCATATATTTT. Protein product: CASSFRRIGNTIYF.

The chain combines TRBV5-6 with TRBJ2-3; TRBD2 might be the D (5 bases). Germline V gene data show CDR1 as SGHDT and CDR2 as YYEEEE. The CDR3 runs to 15 residues. The V end lost 3 bases, the J end lost 5 bases, and 16 bases lay between the germline ends. The CDR3 is CASSWVGGGGDTQYF. CDR3 nucleotide sequence: TGTGCCAGCAGCTGGGTCGGAGGCGGAGGAGATACGCAGTATTTT.

The rearrangement links TRBV12-3 or TRBV12-4 to TRBJ1-1; 7 bases are shared with TRBD1. V gave up 6 bases and J gave up 6 bases; unmatched junction bases: 10. The CDR3 consists of 14 residues. The CDR3 sequence: CASRAQGMGAEAFF. The CDR3 coding sequence is TGTGCCAGCAGGGCACAGGGGATGGGGGCTGAAGCTTTCTTT.

This chain links TRBV5-1 with TRBJ2-5; D is ambiguous. Trimming pared 0 bases from V and 5 bases from J, leaving 11 bases between. Germline assignment: CDR1 SGHRS and CDR2 YFSETQ. The CDR3 is 14 residues long. CDR3 residues: CASSLGRAQETQYF. CDR3 sequence (DNA): TGCGCCAGCAGCTTGGGTCGGGCACAGGAGACCCAGTACTTC.

This clonotype was picked up a small number of times. V is TRBV29-1 and J is TRBJ2-2; D not resolved. V was pared by 4 bases and J by 3 bases, with 15 bases between. CDR1 and CDR2 (germline): SQVTM, ANQGSEA. The CDR3 loop spans 15 amino acids. The CDR3 sequence: CSVVGSAGDTGELFF. The CDR3 DNA reads TGCAGCGTTGTAGGGTCGGCCGGCGACACCGGGGAGCTGTTTTTT.

This clonotype was seen a few times. The chain recombines TRBV28 with TRBJ1-1, with D possibly matching TRBD1 (6 bases). CDR3 length equals 16 residues. V gave up 6 bases and J gave up 7 bases, with 24 bases separating them. From germline, CDR1 is MDHEN and CDR2 SYDVKM. CDR3 sequence reads: CASRGSGAPFDGEAFF. In DNA, the CDR3 is TGTGCCAGCAGGGGTTCAGGGGCCCCCTTTGATGGTGAAGCTTTCTTT.

This clonotype was picked up many times. The chain joins TRBV6-1 to TRBJ1-3; 7 bases are shared with TRBD1. J was trimmed by 3 bases and V by 5 bases; bases with no gene match: 10. The CDR3 length is 16 residues. Germline CDR1 reads MNHNS; CDR2 reads SASEGT. CDR3 sequence (DNA): TGTGCCAGCAGTCGTCGGGGACAGTTGGTTGGAAACACCATATATTTT. Amino acid sequence: CASSRRGQLVGNTIYF.

A few counts support this clonotype. The chain carries TRBV6-1 and TRBJ2-2, with D possibly being TRBD1 (5 bases). The CDR3 is made up of 16 amino acids. V lost 6 bases, J lost 0 bases, and 14 bases lay in between. The germline CDR1 and CDR2 sequences are MNHNS and SASEGT. The CDR3 is CASSRIRQTNTGELFF. CDR3 nucleotide sequence: TGTGCCAGCAGCCGGATCAGACAGACGAACACCGGGGAGCTGTTTTTT.

This chain uses TRBV24-1 with TRBJ2-1, with TRBD2 identical over 7 bases. The CDR3 runs to 13 residues. V shed 9 bases and J 5 bases; nucleotides not matched to a gene: 6. Germline CDR1 reads KGHDR; CDR2 reads SFDVKD. CDR3 sequence (DNA): TGTGCCACCGTGGGGGAGGGGAACAATGAGCAGTTCTTC. Translated, it gives CATVGEGNNEQFF.

This clonotype was observed a few times. The gene calls are TRBV7-9 and TRBJ2-6, with no clear D. The CDR3 has 14 amino acids. V lost 5 bases to trimming and J lost 0 bases, with 5 bases between them. Per the germline V gene, CDR1 is SEHNR and CDR2 is FQNEAQ (reference sequence). The CDR3 region has the DNA TGTGCCAGCAGCACTCACTCTGGGGCCAACGTCCTGACTTTC. Protein: CASSTHSGANVLTF.

The J gene is TRBJ2-1, the V gene TRBV9; D is uncertain. Germline CDR1 reads SGDLS; CDR2 reads YYNGEE. V lost 3 bases and J 6 bases, leaving 7 bases between the germline ends. The CDR3 length is 12 residues. The CDR3 nucleotides read TGTGCCAGCAGCGCAGCAGGCAATGAGCAGTTCTTC. Its translation is CASSAAGNEQFF. The variable domain in full, completed from reference TRBV9 and TRBJ2-1, reads DSGVTQTPKHLITATGQRVTLRCSPRSGDLSVYWYQQSLDQGLQFLIQYYNGEERAKGNILERFSAQQFPDLHSELNLSSLELGDSALYFCASSAAGNEQFFGPGTRLTVL.

This clonotype occurred a few times. This chain links TRBV6-1 with TRBJ2-7, with no clear D. The length of the CDR3 is 12 residues. The germline CDR1 and CDR2 sequences are MNHNS and SASEGT. Between the trimmed V and J ends, which lost 10 bases and 2 bases, there was a span of 12 bases. The CDR3 bases are TGTGCCACCGCGGACGTAGCCTACGAGCAGTACGTC. Its translation is CATADVAYEQYV.

In this sample, this clonotype turned up a few times. The rearrangement uses TRBV9 and TRBJ2-3; TRBD2 matches at 13 bases. After removal of 4 bases from V and 2 bases from J, the junction contained 7 bases not matched to a gene. CDR3 length: 17 residues. Germline V gene data show CDR1 as SGDLS and CDR2 as YYNGEE. The CDR3 bases are TGTGCCAGCAGCCCCTGGACTAGCGGGGGAGTCACAGATACGCAGTATTTT. Translating it yields CASSPWTSGGVTDTQYF.

V usage is TRBV20-1 and J usage is TRBJ1-3; 8 bases line up with TRBD1. After removal of 7 bases from V and 3 bases from J, the junction contained 5 bases not matched to a gene. CDR3 size: 13 residues. From germline, CDR1 is DFQATT and CDR2 SNEGSKA (reference sequence). For the CDR3, the DNA is TGCAGTGTTCCCGGGACAGGTGGAAACACCATATATTTT. It codes for CSVPGTGGNTIYF.

This chain joins TRBV7-9 and TRBJ2-7, with D perhaps matching TRBD1 (5 bases). CDR3 length: 13 amino acids. The germline V gene encodes CDR1 SEHNR and CDR2 FQNEAQ (reference sequence). V lost 3 bases and J lost 4, with 10 bases in between. This CDR3 is CASSFPTGYEQYV. CDR3 coding DNA: TGTGCCAGCAGCTTTCCCACAGGTTACGAGCAGTACGTC.

The rearrangement links TRBV7-9 to TRBJ2-1; perhaps TRBD2 as D (6 bases). The germline V and J ends were trimmed by 6 bases and 9 bases, with 27 bases remaining between them. This CDR3 spans 17 amino acids. Germline V gene data show CDR1 as SEHNR and CDR2 as FQNEAQ (reference sequence). Here the CDR3 reads CASRLGLGAGGLGEQFF. DNA of the CDR3: TGTGCCAGCAGGTTGGGGCTGGGAGCAGGAGGGCTTGGTGAGCAGTTCTTC. Combining the CDR3 with reference TRBV7-9 and TRBJ2-1 gives the whole variable domain DTGVSQNPRHKITKRGQNVTFRCDPISEHNRLYWYRQTLGQGPEFLTYFQNEAQLEKSRLLSDRFSAERPKGSFSTLEIQRTEQGDSAMYLCASRLGLGAGGLGEQFFGPGTRLTVL.

This clonotype showed up many times. V usage is TRBV5-1 and J usage is TRBJ2-3, with 8 bases aligning to TRBD2. Germline lookup yields CDR1 SGHRS and CDR2 YFSETQ. The CDR3 runs to 15 residues. The V gene end was trimmed by 1 base and the J gene end by 5 bases; junction bases not matched to a gene: 6. The CDR3 DNA sequence: TGCGCCAGCAGCTTGCAAAAAGCGGGAGTAGATACGCAGTATTTT. It yields the protein CASSLQKAGVDTQYF.

This clonotype has a single count. The gene calls are TRBV11-2 and TRBJ2-7; D may be TRBD2 (6 bases). In germline, CDR1 is SGHAT, CDR2 FQNNGV. V lost 4 bases and J lost 6, with 16 bases in between. The CDR3 has 14 residues. CDR3 sequence: CASSSGAGGSEQYF. CDR3 bases: TGTGCCAGCAGCTCCGGGGCTGGAGGGAGCGAGCAGTACTTC.

The J gene is TRBJ1-2, the V gene TRBV4-1, with 9 positions matching TRBD1. The germline V gene encodes CDR1 MGHRA and CDR2 YSYEKL. The CDR3 totals 16 residues. The V gene end was trimmed by 2 bases and the J gene end by 0 bases; junction bases not matched to a gene: 4. The CDR3, as DNA: TGCGCCAGCAGCCAACCGGGACAGGGACCTAACTATGGCTACACCTTC. Translating it yields CASSQPGQGPNYGYTF.

As to this clonotype: Mismatch with germline at one junction end may stem from a read error. The J gene is TRBJ2-3, the V gene TRBV6-5; the D gene is possibly TRBD1 (6 bases). CDR3 size: 12 residues. Germline V gene sequence: CDR1 MNHEY, CDR2 SVGAGI. CDR3 sequence reads: CASGEAGTPADF. The CDR3 nucleotides are TGTGCCAGCGGCGAAGCCGGGACACCGGCCGATTTT.

This clonotype has only a few counts. This chain joins TRBV4-1 and TRBJ1-4; D not resolved. Trimming took off 2 bases at V and 0 bases at J, with 7 bases between the two ends. Germline V gene sequence: CDR1 MGHRA, CDR2 YSYEKL. The CDR3 length is 15 residues. The CDR3 DNA reads TGCGCCAGCAGCCAATCACAAGCAACTAATGAAAAACTGTTTTTT. Translated: CASSQSQATNEKLFF.